This T cell receptor beta chain is from a study of shared clonotypes between healthy human individuals (TCRdb year 2020). Notes on the research overall: The cohort included a few men and two women between 18 and 49 years of age. For each donor, three plates each were used for CD4 naive and CD4 memory, two plates were used for CD8 naive, and one plate was used for CD8 memory. To estimate repertoire size and how much clonotypes are shared between individuals, the study performed deep sequencing of blood TCR repertoires from five healthy adults. Libraries were prepared and TCR repertoires were sequenced by different laboratories using diverse techniques, in order to increase sequencing depth and limit assay-specific biases. Leukapheresis yielded between about 0.94 and 10 billion PBMCs per donor. What the work shows at the level of the full study, not this receptor alone: Compared with non-shared clonotypes, the clonotypes found in all four sorted-subset donors had higher generation probabilities. The small number of donors limited the genetic and exposure-history diversity represented. Incomplete sequencing was indicated by rarefaction of sorted-subset datasets, despite the large sequencing depth. Based on pairwise subsampling, the degree of clonotype sharing among donors was expected to be affected by sequencing depth. Naive subsets generally had larger estimated clonotype richness than memory subsets did. Sharing across a few donors was observed for 5% to 6.5% of naive CD4, 3% to 3.5% of naive CD8, 2% to 2.5% of memory CD4, and about 0.38% of memory CD8 clonotypes. Sampling was restricted to blood, and TCR repertoires in tissue are likely to differ from TCR repertoires in blood.

A note on this clone: The antigen it binds to is not known. No qualities accompany the bases; no much larger clone lies one base away.

Between the V and J ends, shortened by 3 bases and 2 bases respectively, the junction contains 9 bases. There are 14 amino acids in the CDR3, from cysteine to phenylalanine inclusive. The sequence is cut down to CDR3 DNA, 42 bases in frame from base 1. The germline V gene supplies CDR1 SGHRS and CDR2 YFSETQ. The donors were healthy, HIV-negative adults who had no recently reported acute infections or vaccinations. Every donor was a Caucasian adult residing in Nashville, Tennessee, USA. CD4+ T cells were enriched by magnetic negative selection; naive cells were then positively selected on CD45RA, and the negative fraction formed the memory subset. After blood collection by leukapheresis, PBMCs were isolated using Ficoll-Histopaque density gradient centrifugation and then cryopreserved in the vapor phase of liquid nitrogen. Purity and quantity of every magnetically sorted T cell population were checked by analytical flow cytometry. From each sorted fraction, genomic DNA was isolated and quantified by UV absorbance on a Nanodrop 2000c.

Using the deep immunoSEQ assay, TCR CDR3 regions were amplified from genomic DNA by multiplex PCR. Extracted genomic DNA from each cell subset was distributed evenly across all wells of several immunoSEQ 96-well plates, and each plate was treated as a replicate. For sorted subsets, approximately 190 ng genomic DNA, equal to about 30,000 T cell genomes, was loaded into each replicate PCR. The purified libraries were quantified using a Qubit 3.0 fluorometer, sized with a Bioanalyzer 2100, and then quantified again using the KAPA Library Quantification kit. A separate single-read 150-cycle Illumina NextSeq 550 flow cell was used to sequence each immunoSEQ 96-well plate. In the authors' own workflow: The immunoSEQ output contained only junctional sequences without quality scores, so filtering could not match that applied to full-length reads. Sequences were annotated with PyIR, a Python wrapper for IgBLAST v1.9, using IMGT germline references to assign V/J genes and CDR3. Reads with weak V/J assignments (E-value above 1e-6), missing CDR3, stop codons, out-of-frame junctions, or ambiguous translated residues were removed. V3J clonotypes were defined as sequences sharing an identical inferred V gene, J gene, and CDR3 amino acid sequence. To compute the percentage overlap between repertoires, the number of shared unique clonotypes was divided by the size of the smaller repertoire. RTK rarefaction, the Chao1 estimator, and Recon v2.1 estimates of unobserved clonotypes were used to assess repertoire richness. OLGA was used to compute generation probabilities for all TCRbeta clonotypes that the gDNA method yielded from a handful of donors. The table comes from immuneACCESS by way of TCRdb, which keeps in-frame sequences with V and J called. Part of the clones is missing from these tables; in studies checked, under half for an unresolved V gene and the rest for unknown reasons. V and J calls and clone size are those listed in that table; D and trimming were worked out from the DNA. A total of fewer than 1.8 million clones appear in this sample, 98% of them only once. The ten top clones hold about 0.4% of the sample.

In this chain, TRBV5-1 is recombined with TRBJ2-1; the D segment might be TRBD1 or TRBD2, since each matches 5 bases. The sequenced sample consisted of naive CD4+ T cells sorted from blood. This specimen's cell subset or site label, per the study, means: CD45RA+ positively selected. This sequence was found in a man under 40 in good health. The sequence in DNA is TGCGCCAGCAGCTGGCCGGGACCCTACAATGAGCAGTTCTTC. This sequence encodes CASSWPGPYNEQFF.